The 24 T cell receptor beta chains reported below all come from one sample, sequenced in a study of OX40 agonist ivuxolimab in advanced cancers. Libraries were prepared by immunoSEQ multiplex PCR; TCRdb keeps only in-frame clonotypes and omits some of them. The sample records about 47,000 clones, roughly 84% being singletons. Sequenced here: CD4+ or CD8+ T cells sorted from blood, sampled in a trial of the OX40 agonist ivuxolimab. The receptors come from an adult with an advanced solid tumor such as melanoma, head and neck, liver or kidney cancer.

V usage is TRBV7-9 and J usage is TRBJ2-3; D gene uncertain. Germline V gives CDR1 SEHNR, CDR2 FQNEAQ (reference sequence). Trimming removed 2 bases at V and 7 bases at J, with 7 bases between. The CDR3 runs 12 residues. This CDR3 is CASSLNRNTQYF. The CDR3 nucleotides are TGTGCCAGCAGCTTAAATCGCAATACGCAGTATTTT.

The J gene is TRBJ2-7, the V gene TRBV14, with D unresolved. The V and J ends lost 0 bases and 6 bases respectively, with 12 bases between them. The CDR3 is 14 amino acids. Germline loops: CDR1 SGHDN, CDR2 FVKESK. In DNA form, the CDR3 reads TGTGCCAGCAGCCAAGATTGGGTGGGGTTCGAGCAGTACTTC. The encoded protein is CASSQDWVGFEQYF.

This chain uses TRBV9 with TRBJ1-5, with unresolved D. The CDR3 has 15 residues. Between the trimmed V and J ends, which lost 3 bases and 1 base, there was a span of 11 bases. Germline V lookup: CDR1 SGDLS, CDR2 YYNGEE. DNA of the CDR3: TGTGCCAGCAGCGCGGCCGCCGCGAGCAATCAGCCCCAGCATTTT. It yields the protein CASSAAAASNQPQHF.

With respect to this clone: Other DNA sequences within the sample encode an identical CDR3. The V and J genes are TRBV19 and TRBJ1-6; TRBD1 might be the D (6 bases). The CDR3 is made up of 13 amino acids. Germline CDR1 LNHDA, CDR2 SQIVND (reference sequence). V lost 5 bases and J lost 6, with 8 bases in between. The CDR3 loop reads CASSRRGNSPLHF. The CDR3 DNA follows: TGTGCCAGTAGTCGCAGGGGTAATTCACCCCTCCACTTT.

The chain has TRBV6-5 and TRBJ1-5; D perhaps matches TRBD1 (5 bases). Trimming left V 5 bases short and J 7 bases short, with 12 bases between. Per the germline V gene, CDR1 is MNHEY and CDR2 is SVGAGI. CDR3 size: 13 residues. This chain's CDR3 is CASSIGRGQPQHF. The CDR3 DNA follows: TGTGCCAGCAGTATAGGTCGGGGGCAGCCCCAGCATTTT.

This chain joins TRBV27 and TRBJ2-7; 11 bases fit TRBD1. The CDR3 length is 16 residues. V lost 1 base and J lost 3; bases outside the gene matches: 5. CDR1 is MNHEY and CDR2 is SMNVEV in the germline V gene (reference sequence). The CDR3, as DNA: TGTGCCAGCAGTTTATGGGTGGGACAGGGGGTCTACGAGCAGTACTTC. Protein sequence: CASSLWVGQGVYEQYF.

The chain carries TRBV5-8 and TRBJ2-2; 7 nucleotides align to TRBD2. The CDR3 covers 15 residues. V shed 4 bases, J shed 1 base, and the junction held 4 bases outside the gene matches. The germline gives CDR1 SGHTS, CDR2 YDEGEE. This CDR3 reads CASSPKRGNTGELFF. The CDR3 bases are TGTGCCAGCAGCCCTAAGCGGGGGAACACCGGGGAGCTGTTTTTT.

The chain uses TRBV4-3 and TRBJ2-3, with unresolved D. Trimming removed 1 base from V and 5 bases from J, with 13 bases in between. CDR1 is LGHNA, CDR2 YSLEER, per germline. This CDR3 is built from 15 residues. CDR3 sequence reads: CASSQGPVSLDTQYF. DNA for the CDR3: TGCGCCAGCAGCCAAGGGCCCGTTTCTTTAGATACGCAGTATTTT.

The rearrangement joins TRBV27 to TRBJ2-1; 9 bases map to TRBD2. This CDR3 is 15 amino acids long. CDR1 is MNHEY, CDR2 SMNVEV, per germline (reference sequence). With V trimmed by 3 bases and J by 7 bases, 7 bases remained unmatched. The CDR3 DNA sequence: TGTGCCAGCAGTTTGGTCCTAGCGGGATCAAATGAGCAGTTCTTC. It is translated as CASSLVLAGSNEQFF.

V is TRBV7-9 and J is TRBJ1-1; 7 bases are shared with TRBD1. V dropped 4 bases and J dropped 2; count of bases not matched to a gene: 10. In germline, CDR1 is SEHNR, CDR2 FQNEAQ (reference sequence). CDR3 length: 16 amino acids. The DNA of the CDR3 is TGTGCCAGCAGCTCGACACCGGGACAGAAAAACACTGAAGCTTTCTTT. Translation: CASSSTPGQKNTEAFF.

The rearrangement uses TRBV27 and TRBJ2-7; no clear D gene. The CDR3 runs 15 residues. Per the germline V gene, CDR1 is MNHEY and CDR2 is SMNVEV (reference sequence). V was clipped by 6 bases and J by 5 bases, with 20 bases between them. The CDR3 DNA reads TGTGCCAGCAGCCCTAGGACGGCTCGCGACGACGAGCAGTACTTC. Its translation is CASSPRTARDDEQYF.

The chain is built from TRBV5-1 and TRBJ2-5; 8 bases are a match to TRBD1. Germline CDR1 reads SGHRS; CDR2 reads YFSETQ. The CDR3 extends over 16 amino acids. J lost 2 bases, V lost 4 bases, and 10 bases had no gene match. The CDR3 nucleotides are TGCGCCAGCAGCAAGTCCCCGGGACAGGAACAAGAGACCCAGTACTTC. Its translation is CASSKSPGQEQETQYF. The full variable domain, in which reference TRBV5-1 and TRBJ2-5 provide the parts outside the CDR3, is KAGVTQTPRYLIKTRGQQVTLSCSPISGHRSVSWYQQTPGQGLQFLFEYFSETQRNKGNFPGRFSGRQFSNSRSEMNVSTLELGDSALYLCASSKSPGQEQETQYFGPGTRLLVL.

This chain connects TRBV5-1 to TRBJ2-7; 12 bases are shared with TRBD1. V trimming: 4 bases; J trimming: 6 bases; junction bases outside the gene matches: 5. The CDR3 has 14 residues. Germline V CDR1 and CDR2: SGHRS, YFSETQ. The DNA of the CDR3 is TGCGCCAGCAGCAAGGGACAGGGGGCTAGCGAGCAGTACTTC. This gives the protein CASSKGQGASEQYF.

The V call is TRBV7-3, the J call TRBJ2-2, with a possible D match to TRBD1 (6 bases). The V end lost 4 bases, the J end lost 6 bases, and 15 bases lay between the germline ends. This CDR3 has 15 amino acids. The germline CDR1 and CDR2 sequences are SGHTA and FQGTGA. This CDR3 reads CASSSRAAGAGELFF. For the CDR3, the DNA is TGTGCCAGCAGCTCCCGGGCGGCAGGGGCCGGGGAGCTGTTTTTT.

The CDR3 loop reads CASSPQSGANVLTF. CDR3 nucleotide sequence: TGTGCCAGCTCCCCGCAATCTGGGGCCAACGTCCTGACTTTC. The chain is built from TRBV18 and TRBJ2-6, with unresolved D. Germline V gene lookup returns CDR1 KGHSH and CDR2 LQKENI. This CDR3 comprises 14 residues. Trimming took 6 bases from V and 1 from J, leaving 7 bases between them.

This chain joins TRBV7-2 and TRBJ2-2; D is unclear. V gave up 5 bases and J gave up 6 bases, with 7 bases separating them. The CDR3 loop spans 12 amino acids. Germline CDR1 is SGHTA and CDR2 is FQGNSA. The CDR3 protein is CASSGVPGELFF. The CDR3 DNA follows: TGTGCCAGCAGCGGCGTACCCGGGGAGCTGTTTTTT.

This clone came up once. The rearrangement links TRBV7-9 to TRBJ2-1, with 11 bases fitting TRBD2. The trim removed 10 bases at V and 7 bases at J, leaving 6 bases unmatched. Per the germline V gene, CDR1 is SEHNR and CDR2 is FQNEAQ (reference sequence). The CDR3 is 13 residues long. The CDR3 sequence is CAIPGLAVNEQFF. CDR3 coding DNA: TGTGCCATACCGGGACTAGCGGTGAATGAGCAGTTCTTC.

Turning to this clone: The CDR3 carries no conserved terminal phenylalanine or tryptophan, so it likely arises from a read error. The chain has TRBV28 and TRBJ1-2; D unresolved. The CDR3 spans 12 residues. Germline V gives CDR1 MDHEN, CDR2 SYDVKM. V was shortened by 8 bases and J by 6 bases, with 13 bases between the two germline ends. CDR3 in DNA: TGTGCCAGCCGGCTAAATGTGCATGGCTACACCTCC. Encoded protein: CASRLNVHGYTS.

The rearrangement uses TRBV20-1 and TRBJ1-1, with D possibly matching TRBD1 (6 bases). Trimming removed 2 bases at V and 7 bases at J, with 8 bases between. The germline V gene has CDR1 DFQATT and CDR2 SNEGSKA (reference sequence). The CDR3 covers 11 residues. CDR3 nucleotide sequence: TGCAGTGCTAGACAGGACAGTGAAGCTTTCTTT. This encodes CSARQDSEAFF.

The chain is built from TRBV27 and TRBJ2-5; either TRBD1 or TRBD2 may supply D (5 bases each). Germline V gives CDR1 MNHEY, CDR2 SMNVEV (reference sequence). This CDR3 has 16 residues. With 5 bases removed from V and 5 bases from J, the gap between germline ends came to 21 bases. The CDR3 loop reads CASSPLDRLLGETQYF. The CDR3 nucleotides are TGTGCCAGCAGTCCCTTAGACAGACTACTAGGGGAGACCCAGTACTTC.

In DNA, the CDR3 is TGTGCCACCAGCAGAGATCGGGGCGGGAGGCAAGAGACCCAGTACTTC. Amino acids: CATSRDRGGRQETQYF. The chain has TRBV15 and TRBJ2-5, with 8 bases fitting TRBD2. The CDR3 extends over 16 amino acids. With 0 bases clipped from V and 2 bases from J, the junction kept 5 bases outside the gene matches. Germline V gene lookup returns CDR1 LNHNV and CDR2 YYDKDF (reference sequence).

CDR3 nucleotide sequence: TGTGCCAGCAGCCGCTCCCCTTCGGGGGAGACCCAGTACTTC. Translated: CASSRSPSGETQYF. V is TRBV4-2 and J is TRBJ2-5, with D possibly being TRBD2 (5 bases). This CDR3 is built from 14 residues. Germline loops: CDR1 LGHNA, CDR2 YNFKEQ. V was trimmed by 4 bases and J by 5 bases, leaving 14 bases between them.

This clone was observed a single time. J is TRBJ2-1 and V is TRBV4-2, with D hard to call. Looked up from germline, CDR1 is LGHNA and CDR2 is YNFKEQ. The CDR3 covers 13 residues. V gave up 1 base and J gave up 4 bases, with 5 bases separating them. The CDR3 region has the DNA TGTGCCAGCAGCCAAGTGGCGTACAATGAGCAGTTCTTC. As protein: CASSQVAYNEQFF.

The CDR3 protein is CASRAGTEAFF. CDR3 bases: TGTGCCAGCAGGGCCGGGACAGAAGCTTTCTTT. The J gene is TRBJ1-1, the V gene TRBV5-6, with D perhaps TRBD1 (6 bases). V lost 5 bases and J lost 8, with 10 bases in between. Germline V gene sequence: CDR1 SGHDT, CDR2 YYEEEE. The CDR3 consists of 11 residues.